These 23 T cell receptor beta chains originate from one sample sequenced in a study of blood T cell repertoires in COVID-19. Profiling relied on immunoSEQ multiplex PCR, and the TCRdb table lists in-frame clones only, not all of them. The sample lists about 190,000 clones, approximately 85% occurring once. Sequenced sample: peripheral blood. The receptors come from a man older than 75 with COVID-19, enrolled during active disease.

This chain joins TRBV6-5 and TRBJ2-3, with a possible D match to TRBD2 (6 bases). Germline V gives CDR1 MNHEY, CDR2 SVGAGI. The CDR3 runs to 13 residues. Trimming pared 6 bases from V and 8 bases from J, leaving 15 bases between. The CDR3 region is CASRRLPGGTQYF. Written as DNA, the CDR3 is TGTGCCAGCAGAAGACTACCCGGGGGTACGCAGTATTTT.

This chain joins TRBV9 and TRBJ1-2; 8 bases agree with TRBD1. Per germline, CDR1 SGDLS and CDR2 YYNGEE. The CDR3 consists of 15 residues. V lost 5 bases, J lost 0 bases, and 6 bases stayed unmatched. The CDR3 nucleotides read TGTGCCAGCAGGGACCACAGGGGGACTAACTATGGCTACACCTTC. Amino acids: CASRDHRGTNYGYTF. Filled out from reference TRBV9 and TRBJ1-2, the complete variable domain reads DSGVTQTPKHLITATGQRVTLRCSPRSGDLSVYWYQQSLDQGLQFLIQYYNGEERAKGNILERFSAQQFPDLHSELNLSSLELGDSALYFCASRDHRGTNYGYTFGSGTRLTVV.

V is TRBV29-1 and J is TRBJ1-1; 7 bases are shared with TRBD1. This CDR3 has 13 residues. V was clipped by 7 bases and J by 2 bases; unmatched bases: 7. Germline CDR1 SQVTM, CDR2 ANQGSEA. For the CDR3, the DNA is TGCAGCGGGACCGGGACAGCAAACACTGAAGCTTTCTTT. Protein product: CSGTGTANTEAFF.

The V and J genes are TRBV18 and TRBJ2-4; 7 bases map to TRBD2. Germline V gene sequence: CDR1 KGHSH, CDR2 LQKENI. The CDR3 runs to 16 residues. V gave up 3 bases and J gave up 3 bases; unmatched junction bases: 8. The CDR3: CASSPGGDYVKNIQYF. DNA of the CDR3: TGTGCCAGCTCACCGGGGGGGGATTATGTCAAAAACATTCAGTACTTC. The variable domain in full, completed from reference TRBV18 and TRBJ2-4, reads NAGVMQNPRHLVRRRGQEARLRCSPMKGHSHVYWYRQLPEEGLKFMVYLQKENIIDESGMPKERFSAEFPKEGPSILRIQQVVRGDSAAYFCASSPGGDYVKNIQYFGAGTRLSVL.

The chain recombines TRBV7-9 with TRBJ1-1, with a weak D call TRBD1 (5 bases). The CDR3 runs 11 residues. The germline V and J ends were trimmed by 5 bases and 11 bases, with 12 bases remaining between them. The germline V gene has CDR1 SEHNR and CDR2 FQNEAQ (reference sequence). CDR3 loop: CASSAGGEAFF. The CDR3, as DNA: TGTGCCAGCAGCGCTGGGGGGGAGGCTTTCTTT. The full variable domain, rest sourced from reference TRBV7-9 and TRBJ1-1, is DTGVSQNPRHKITKRGQNVTFRCDPISEHNRLYWYRQTLGQGPEFLTYFQNEAQLEKSRLLSDRFSAERPKGSFSTLEIQRTEQGDSAMYLCASSAGGEAFFGQGTRLTVV.

The rearrangement uses TRBV18 and TRBJ1-2; D possibly corresponds to TRBD1 (6 bases). CDR1 and CDR2 (germline): KGHSH, LQKENI. V dropped 3 bases and J dropped 0 bases, with 11 bases sitting between them. The CDR3 runs to 15 residues. The CDR3 region is CASSPQGPANYGYTF. CDR3 DNA sequence: TGTGCCAGCTCACCCCAGGGGCCTGCTAACTATGGCTACACCTTC.

The chain is built from TRBV28 and TRBJ1-2; 8 bases line up with TRBD1. The CDR3 consists of 14 residues. V was clipped by 3 bases and J by 8 bases; unmatched bases: 8. Germline-derived CDR1 and CDR2 are MDHEN and SYDVKM. CDR3 amino acids: CASSLRQGAGGYTF. The CDR3 coding sequence is TGTGCCAGCAGTTTGCGCCAGGGGGCAGGAGGCTACACCTTC.

The genes are TRBV10-3 and TRBJ1-1; 8 nucleotides match TRBD1. The CDR3 loop spans 13 amino acids. From germline, CDR1 is ENHRY and CDR2 SYGVKD. V lost 6 bases to trimming and J lost 3 bases; unmatched junction nucleotides: 3. The CDR3 coding sequence is TGTGCCATCAGGAAGACAGGGGACACTGAAGCTTTCTTT. It specifies CAIRKTGDTEAFF.

V gene TRBV28 combines with J gene TRBJ1-2, with 8 bases that match TRBD1. Germline trimming cut 6 bases from V and 4 bases from J; bases unmatched to any gene: 4. Per germline, CDR1 MDHEN and CDR2 SYDVKM. CDR3 length: 13 amino acids. CDR3 residues: CASRKTGGYGYTF. The CDR3, as DNA: TGTGCCAGCAGGAAAACAGGGGGCTATGGCTACACCTTC.

The chain couples TRBV5-1 to TRBJ2-2; 10 bases are a match to TRBD2. The germline V gene encodes CDR1 SGHRS and CDR2 YFSETQ. The V segment lost 0 bases and the J segment 5 bases; nucleotides outside the gene matches: 10. The CDR3 is made up of 18 amino acids. In nucleotides, the CDR3 is TGCGCCAGCAGCTTGGCGTCCGCAGCGGGGGGGCCGACCGGGGAGCTGTTTTTT. Its protein is CASSLASAAGGPTGELFF.

V usage is TRBV7-9 and J usage is TRBJ1-2; TRBD1 is a possible D gene (6 bases). V dropped 5 bases and J dropped 6 bases, with 13 bases sitting between them. This CDR3 is 13 amino acids long. Germline V gives CDR1 SEHNR, CDR2 FQNEAQ (reference sequence). In nucleotides, the CDR3 is TGTGCCAGCAGCCGGCCAGGGGCAGATGGCTACACCTTC. Translated: CASSRPGADGYTF.

V gene TRBV20-1 combines with J gene TRBJ2-7, with D maybe TRBD2 (6 bases). Germline-derived CDR1 and CDR2 are DFQATT and SNEGSKA (reference sequence). The CDR3 covers 11 residues. The ends were cut back, 0 bases at V and 9 bases at J, with 9 bases in the middle. The CDR3 loop reads CSARDRGRQYF. CDR3 DNA sequence: TGCAGTGCTAGAGATCGGGGGAGGCAGTACTTC.

The chain links TRBV11-2 to TRBJ1-1, with 10 nucleotides matching TRBD1. Trimming cost V 5 bases and J 1 base; bases outside gene matches: 4. There are 15 residues in the CDR3. CDR1 SGHAT and CDR2 FQNNGV come from the germline V gene. This chain's CDR3 is CASSRQGATNTEAFF. The CDR3, as DNA: TGTGCCAGCAGCCGACAGGGGGCCACGAACACTGAAGCTTTCTTT. Using reference TRBV11-2 and TRBJ1-1 for the parts outside the CDR3, the full variable domain is EAGVAQSPRYKIIEKRQSVAFWCNPISGHATLYWYQQILGQGPKLLIQFQNNGVVDDSQLPKDRFSAERLKGVDSTLKIQPAKLEDSAVYLCASSRQGATNTEAFFGQGTRLTVV.

The rearrangement uses TRBV11-2 and TRBJ2-5, with TRBD1 as a possible D gene (5 bases). The CDR3 has 15 amino acids. CDR1 and CDR2 (germline): SGHAT, FQNNGV. The germline V and J ends were trimmed by 2 bases and 1 base, with 11 bases remaining between them. The CDR3 is CASSLLRDSQETQYF. The CDR3, as DNA: TGTGCCAGCAGCTTATTAAGAGACAGCCAAGAGACCCAGTACTTC.

There are a few counts of this clone. The chain uses TRBV9 and TRBJ1-2; 7 bases are shared with TRBD1. The junction had 7 bases not matched to a gene; V was cut back by 4 bases and J by 4 bases. Germline V gives CDR1 SGDLS, CDR2 YYNGEE. CDR3 length equals 14 residues. The chain's CDR3 is CASSYTGEAYGYTF. In nucleotides, the CDR3 is TGTGCCAGCAGCTATACAGGGGAAGCCTATGGCTACACCTTC.

V and J are TRBV7-2 and TRBJ1-4; D unresolved. The CDR3 covers 15 residues. CDR1 and CDR2 (germline): SGHTA, FQGNSA. V was cut by 6 bases and J by 10 bases, with 21 bases left in between. This chain's CDR3 is CASRSLTASPGKLFF. CDR3 nucleotide sequence: TGTGCCAGCAGATCCCTAACCGCGAGTCCGGGAAAACTGTTTTTT.

The V and J genes are TRBV6-2 or TRBV6-3 and TRBJ1-6; unclear D gene. CDR1 MNHEY and CDR2 SVGEGT come from the germline V gene. Trimming pared 3 bases from V and 8 bases from J, leaving 5 bases between. This CDR3 has 12 amino acids. The CDR3 sequence: CASSYSDSPLHF. CDR3 DNA: TGTGCCAGCAGTTATTCGGATTCACCCCTCCACTTT.

The chain uses TRBV5-4 and TRBJ2-5; perhaps TRBD1 as D (6 bases). V lost 7 bases and J lost 6, with 28 bases in between. CDR1 is SGHNT, CDR2 YYREEE, per germline (reference sequence). The CDR3 has 17 amino acids. CDR3 protein: CASGSRRGDNRGKTQYF. CDR3 DNA sequence: TGTGCCAGCGGATCAAGACGAGGGGACAACCGAGGCAAGACCCAGTACTTC.

V usage is TRBV10-3 and J usage is TRBJ1-6, with D maybe TRBD1 (5 bases). Trimming stripped 3 bases from V and 10 bases from J, with 10 bases between. The V gene's germline CDR1 is ENHRY and CDR2 SYGVKD. The CDR3 sequence is 13 residues long. The CDR3 nucleotides read TGTGCCATCAGTGAAGGGGTAGGGTCACCCCTCCACTTT. Amino acid sequence: CAISEGVGSPLHF.

The chain combines TRBV18 with TRBJ2-7, with 7 bases fitting TRBD2. Germline V gene sequence: CDR1 KGHSH, CDR2 LQKENI. Trimming at V came to 3 bases and at J to 2 bases, leaving 4 bases not matched to a gene. The CDR3 length is 14 residues. The CDR3 DNA reads TGTGCCAGCTCACCGGGGGAGGGGACCTACGAGCAGTACTTC. It yields the protein CASSPGEGTYEQYF.

The chain combines TRBV11-2 with TRBJ2-5; TRBD2 aligns across 15 bases. V lost 5 bases and J lost 5; bases outside the gene matches: 9. Germline V CDR1 and CDR2: SGHAT, FQNNGV. The CDR3 covers 17 residues. This CDR3 reads CASSPRTSGGARETQYF. The CDR3 bases are TGTGCCAGCAGCCCCCGGACTAGCGGGGGGGCCAGGGAGACCCAGTACTTC.

This clone was seen a few times. The chain combines TRBV6-5 with TRBJ1-1; D gene uncertain. CDR3 length: 12 amino acids. V was clipped by 0 bases and J by 7 bases, with 6 bases between them. Germline CDR1 MNHEY, CDR2 SVGAGI. CDR3 amino acids: CASSYSVGEAFF. The CDR3 nucleotides read TGTGCCAGCAGTTACTCGGTCGGTGAAGCTTTCTTT.

V usage is TRBV4-1 and J usage is TRBJ1-2; 9 nucleotides align to TRBD1. The junction had 2 bases not matched to a gene; V was cut back by 6 bases and J by 0 bases. The CDR3 spans 14 residues. Germline V gives CDR1 MGHRA, CDR2 YSYEKL. The CDR3 coding sequence is TGCGCCAGCAGGCGGACAGGGGCTAACTATGGCTACACCTTC. Translated, it gives CASRRTGANYGYTF.